Each of the 11 T cell receptor beta chains below was sequenced from the same sample in a study of cytomegalovirus exposure and HLA in healthy donors. Libraries were prepared by immunoSEQ multiplex PCR; TCRdb keeps only in-frame clonotypes and omits some of them. The sample carries 60,000 to 65,000 clones, 85% to 95% recorded once. Sequences were obtained from PBMCs. Source of these receptors: a woman aged 18-30 years in good health and CMV-seropositive.

The rearrangement joins TRBV7-8 to TRBJ2-2; 11 bases align to TRBD2. V dropped 5 bases and J dropped 1; count of bases not matched to a gene: 9. The CDR3 has 18 amino acids. From germline, CDR1 is SGHVS and CDR2 FQNEAQ. CDR3 in DNA: TGTGCCAGCAGCCGACCGGGACTAGCGGAGGAGAACACCGGGGAGCTGTTTTTT. Its translation is CASSRPGLAEENTGELFF.

V usage is TRBV6-5 and J usage is TRBJ2-7, with TRBD2 as a possible D gene (6 bases). The CDR3 loop spans 14 amino acids. Deletions cut 4 bases from V and 1 base from J, with 11 bases between. Germline loops: CDR1 MNHEY, CDR2 SVGAGI. CDR3 residues: CASSLASASYEQYF. CDR3 nucleotides: TGTGCCAGCAGTTTGGCTAGCGCTTCCTACGAGCAGTACTTC.

The gene calls are TRBV7-2 and TRBJ2-7, with 7 bases that match TRBD2. Germline CDR1 SGHTA, CDR2 FQGNSA. This CDR3 is built from 14 residues. With V trimmed by 1 base and J by 3 bases, 3 bases remained unmatched. The CDR3 reads CASSLGGTIYEQYF. The CDR3 DNA follows: TGTGCCAGCAGCTTAGGGGGGACTATCTACGAGCAGTACTTC.

This clone has only one observation. The chain links TRBV6-5 to TRBJ2-7; the match to TRBD1 covers 10 bases. V dropped 2 bases and J dropped 2; count of bases not matched to a gene: 0. This CDR3 is built from 14 residues. CDR1 and CDR2 from the germline V gene are MNHEY and SVGAGI. CDR3 region: CASSYGQGAYEQYF. The DNA for the CDR3 is TGTGCCAGCAGTTACGGACAGGGGGCCTACGAGCAGTACTTC.

This rearrangement joins TRBV5-1 to TRBJ2-5; 8 bases match TRBD2. Trimming took 0 bases from V and 5 from J; bases not matched to a gene: 9. This CDR3 is 16 amino acids long. Germline CDR1 and CDR2: SGHRS and YFSETQ. The CDR3 spells CASSLGRGGLGETQYF. DNA for the CDR3: TGCGCCAGCAGCTTGGGCCGGGGGGGCCTAGGTGAGACCCAGTACTTC. Together with reference TRBV5-1 and TRBJ2-5, the CDR3 gives the full variable domain: KAGVTQTPRYLIKTRGQQVTLSCSPISGHRSVSWYQQTPGQGLQFLFEYFSETQRNKGNFPGRFSGRQFSNSRSEMNVSTLELGDSALYLCASSLGRGGLGETQYFGPGTRLLVL.

This chain joins TRBV7-8 and TRBJ1-2, with 7 bases identical to TRBD1. Germline CDR1 reads SGHVS; CDR2 reads FQNEAQ. The CDR3 covers 15 residues. V shed 5 bases and J 0 bases; nucleotides not matched to a gene: 6. DNA of the CDR3: TGTGCCAGCAGCCTGGGGACAGTAGCTAACTATGGCTACACCTTC. It encodes CASSLGTVANYGYTF.

The V call is TRBV19, the J call TRBJ2-3, with D possibly being TRBD1 (6 bases). Germline V lookup: CDR1 LNHDA, CDR2 SQIVND (reference sequence). This CDR3 is 14 amino acids long. The V gene lost 6 bases and the J gene lost 1 base, with 11 bases spanning the gap. CDR3 residues: CASSPTGGTDTQYF. CDR3 coding DNA: TGTGCCAGTAGCCCGACAGGCGGCACAGATACGCAGTATTTT.

The gene calls are TRBV4-3 and TRBJ1-6, with unresolved D. The CDR3 consists of 17 residues. Germline loops: CDR1 LGHNA, CDR2 YSLEER. The V end was cut by 0 bases, the J end by 5 bases, with 14 bases between. The chain's CDR3 is CASSQDPPGANNSPLHF. The CDR3 coding sequence is TGCGCCAGCAGCCAAGATCCCCCCGGAGCAAATAATTCACCCCTCCACTTT.

The chain is built from TRBV7-3 and TRBJ2-3, with a possible D match to TRBD2 (5 bases). The CDR3 runs to 16 residues. Between the trimmed V and J ends, which lost 1 base and 1 base, there was a span of 12 bases. Germline loops: CDR1 SGHTA, CDR2 FQGTGA. The CDR3 sequence is CASSLNAGGRTDTQYF. The CDR3 DNA follows: TGTGCCAGCAGCTTAAATGCGGGCGGACGCACAGATACGCAGTATTTT.

The chain joins TRBV15 to TRBJ2-3; weak D call: TRBD1 (6 bases). The V gene lost 5 bases and the J gene lost 2 bases, with 20 bases spanning the gap. CDR1 LNHNV and CDR2 YYDKDF come from the germline V gene (reference sequence). There are 17 residues in the CDR3. The CDR3 loop reads CATSQLTIWTDTDTQYF. In nucleotides, the CDR3 is TGTGCCACCAGCCAGCTGACGATATGGACAGACACAGATACGCAGTATTTT.

In its sample, this clone was seen once. V gene TRBV6-6 combines with J gene TRBJ2-1; 11 nucleotides align to TRBD2. This CDR3 contains 14 residues. Trimming at V came to 7 bases and at J to 14 bases, leaving 13 bases not matched to a gene. CDR1 is MNHNY, CDR2 SVGAGI, per germline (reference sequence). In DNA form, the CDR3 reads TGTGCCAGCACCCGCGACGCGACTAGCGGGGAGAAGTTCTTC. It translates to CASTRDATSGEKFF.